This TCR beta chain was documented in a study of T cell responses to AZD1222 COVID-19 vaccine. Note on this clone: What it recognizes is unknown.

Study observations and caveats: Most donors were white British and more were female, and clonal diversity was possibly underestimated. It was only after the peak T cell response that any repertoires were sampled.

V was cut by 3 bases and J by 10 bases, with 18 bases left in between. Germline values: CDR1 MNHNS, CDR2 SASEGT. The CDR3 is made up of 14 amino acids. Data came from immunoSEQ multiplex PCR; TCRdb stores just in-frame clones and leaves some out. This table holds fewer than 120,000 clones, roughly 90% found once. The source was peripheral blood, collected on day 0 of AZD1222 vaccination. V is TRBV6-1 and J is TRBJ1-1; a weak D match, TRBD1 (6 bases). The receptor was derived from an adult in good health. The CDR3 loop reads CASSDPNRVLGAFF. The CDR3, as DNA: TGTGCCAGCAGTGACCCAAACAGGGTTCTAGGAGCTTTCTTT.